The following is a T cell receptor beta chain sequence with its context. Its antigen is unknown. This sample is drawn from a study of cytomegalovirus exposure and HLA in healthy donors. Overall study context: The 120 or so validation repertoires used a platform that matched the one used for the approximately 610 first-cohort repertoires, as a later analysis reported.

The germline V gene encodes CDR1 MNHEY and CDR2 SMNVEV (reference sequence). The V end lost 0 bases, the J end lost 8 bases, and 5 bases lay between the germline ends. The CDR3 length is 12 residues. Findings of the study overall: Some TCR beta chains (over 150 of them) were listed as cytomegalovirus-associated. A few chains tied to CMV proved CMV antigen-specific in vitro. It was found in a later analysis that first-cohort TCR clusters tended to co-occur in the approximately 130 validation repertoires.

Repertoires were generated with immunoSEQ multiplex PCR, while TCRdb's copy carries only in-frame clones and drops some. The repertoire holds some 170,000 clones, with 70% to 90% as singletons. Sequencing was performed on PBMCs. This clonotype was obtained from a woman aged 30 to 39 in good health and CMV-seronegative. The V and J genes are TRBV27 and TRBJ2-1; D unresolved. CDR3 sequence: CASSLSGDEQFF. CDR3 nucleotide sequence: TGTGCCAGCAGTTTATCAGGAGATGAGCAGTTCTTC.